This is a list of T cell receptor beta chains from one sample in a study of cytomegalovirus exposure and HLA in healthy donors. Method: immunoSEQ multiplex PCR; TCRdb's copy keeps in-frame clones and lacks some. Among 150,000 to 200,000 clones listed, approximately 79% were seen once. Sequences were obtained from PBMCs. The origin of the receptors is a man between 50 and 59 years old in good health and CMV-seropositive. The CDR3 runs from the conserved cysteine through the conserved F or W. The order of the fields is CDR3 length, D gene, V gene, J gene, clone size, CDR3 protein, CDR3 DNA. A D gene is named only where the DNA matches it firmly. For some rows the clone size is stated as once, few or many, or as a class when expanded; others skip it.

>13|-|TRBV5-8|TRBJ1-1|-
CASSFNRDVEAFF
TGTGCCAGCAGCTTCAACAGAGATGTTGAAGCTTTCTTT
>16|TRBD2|TRBV4-2|TRBJ2-7|-
CASSQEEGTRGYEQYF
TGTGCCAGCAGCCAAGAGGAGGGGACTAGAGGGTACGAGCAGTACTTC
>16|-|TRBV7-9|TRBJ1-2|once
CASSPPGELVRYGYTF
TGTGCCAGCAGCCCCCCCGGCGAGCTAGTTAGGTATGGCTACACCTTC
>14|-|TRBV5-1|TRBJ1-1|once
CASTKIDLNTEAFF
TGCGCCAGCACAAAGATAGATCTGAACACTGAAGCTTTCTTT
>14|-|TRBV7-9|TRBJ1-1|-
CASSLAGENTEAFF
TGTGCCAGCAGCTTAGCAGGAGAGAACACTGAAGCTTTCTTT
>15|-|TRBV19|TRBJ1-2|-
CASSEGTPTNYGYTF
TGTGCCAGTAGTGAGGGGACACCAACTAACTATGGCTACACCTTC
>14|TRBD1|TRBV2|TRBJ1-3|-
CATNDRESGNTIYF
TGTGCCACAAACGACAGGGAGAGTGGAAACACCATATATTTT
>15|-|TRBV28|TRBJ2-5|once
CASSAPGTGRETQYF
TGTGCCAGCAGCGCCCCCGGGACGGGGAGGGAGACCCAGTACTTC
>15|TRBD2|TRBV9|TRBJ2-5|-
CASSVGGVPQETQYF
TGTGCCAGCAGCGTGGGGGGGGTCCCCCAAGAGACCCAGTACTTC
>14|-|TRBV19|TRBJ2-2|few
CASSPQGVPGELFF
TGTGCCAGTAGTCCCCAGGGTGTTCCCGGGGAGCTGTTTTTT
>14|-|TRBV5-8|TRBJ1-6|-
CASSSRSYNSPLHF
TGTGCCAGCAGCTCCAGGTCCTATAATTCACCCCTCCACTTT
>14|TRBD1|TRBV6-1|TRBJ2-7|-
CASCRDRTSYEQYF
TGTGCCAGCTGCCGGGACAGGACCTCCTACGAGCAGTACTTC
>14|-|TRBV5-4|TRBJ2-7|few
CASSSPGQNYEQYF
TGTGCCAGCAGCTCCCCCGGACAGAACTACGAGCAGTACTTC
>13|TRBD1|TRBV30|TRBJ2-1|once
CAWSGAGGHEQFF
TGTGCCTGGAGTGGGGCAGGGGGTCATGAGCAGTTCTTC
>17|TRBD1|TRBV18|TRBJ1-5|once
CASSDKIRDRGYPPQHF
TGTGCCAGCTCAGACAAAATCCGGGACAGGGGATATCCTCCCCAGCATTTT
>16|TRBD2|TRBV18|TRBJ2-3|few
CASSPQWGGSTDTQYF
TGTGCCAGCTCGCCCCAATGGGGGGGAAGCACAGATACGCAGTATTTT
>15|TRBD2|TRBV6-5|TRBJ2-1|-
CASSYRGTSRDEQFF
TGTGCCAGCAGTTACCGGGGGACTAGTCGTGATGAGCAGTTCTTC
>14|-|TRBV7-9|TRBJ2-7|-
CSSSLGGNSYEQYF
TGTTCCAGCAGCTTAGGCGGGAACTCCTACGAGCAGTACTTC
>12|TRBD1|TRBV5-4|TRBJ1-6|-
CASGTGGLPLHF
TGTGCCAGTGGGACAGGGGGCCTGCCCCTCCACTTT
>14|-|TRBV5-6|TRBJ2-3|-
CASSPWVATDTQYF
TGTGCCAGCAGCCCCTGGGTAGCCACAGATACGCAGTATTTT
>14|-|TRBV19|TRBJ1-5|-
CASNLVAVDQPQHF
TGTGCCAGTAACCTCGTGGCGGTCGATCAGCCCCAGCATTTT
>18|TRBD1|TRBV5-1|TRBJ2-5|-
CASSLGTGGFLRQETQYF
TGCGCCAGCAGCTTGGGGACAGGGGGTTTTTTAAGGCAAGAGACCCAGTACTTC
>11|-|TRBV19|TRBJ2-7|-
CASGTRYEQYF
TGTGCCAGCGGGACACGCTACGAGCAGTACTTC
>13|-|TRBV2|TRBJ1-1|-
CASRAERGTEAFF
TGTGCCAGCAGGGCGGAGCGGGGCACTGAAGCTTTCTTT
>16|TRBD2|TRBV15|TRBJ2-7|-
CATSKGGGLAGYEQYF
TGTGCCACCAGCAAGGGGGGCGGACTAGCGGGTTACGAGCAGTACTTC
>13|-|TRBV11-2|TRBJ1-2|-
CASSLGALVGYTF
TGTGCCAGCAGCTTAGGCGCTCTAGTTGGCTACACCTTC
>12|-|TRBV7-9|TRBJ1-2|-
CASSFRVSGYTF
TGTGCCAGCAGCTTTCGGGTATCTGGCTACACCTTC
>13|-|TRBV10-3|TRBJ1-1|-
CAISRTENTEAFF
TGTGCCATCAGTAGGACAGAGAACACTGAAGCTTTCTTT
>12|-|TRBV28|TRBJ1-1|-
CASSLYQVQAFF
TGTGCCAGCAGTTTATACCAGGTGCAAGCTTTCTTT
>15|-|TRBV28|TRBJ2-3|-
CASRDGLSLTDTQYF
TGTGCCAGCAGGGACGGACTCAGTCTTACAGATACGCAGTATTTT
>14|-|TRBV9|TRBJ2-7|-
CASSVDQGSYEQYF
TGTGCCAGCAGCGTAGACCAGGGGTCCTACGAGCAGTACTTC
>19|TRBD1|TRBV9|TRBJ2-1|-
CASSVAGTGNPSSYNEQFF
TGTGCCAGCAGCGTAGCTGGGACAGGGAATCCTAGCTCCTACAATGAGCAGTTCTTC
>14|-|TRBV5-6|TRBJ1-1|-
CASSLGVGSTEAFF
TGTGCCAGCAGCTTGGGAGTCGGGAGCACTGAAGCTTTCTTT
>10|-|TRBV20-1|TRBJ1-2|-
CSARDEGYTF
TGCAGTGCTAGAGATGAGGGCTACACCTTC
>15|-|TRBV7-8|TRBJ1-5|-
CASSLAERVNQPQHF
TGTGCCAGCAGCTTAGCAGAACGGGTAAATCAGCCCCAGCATTTT
>17|-|TRBV4-2|TRBJ2-2|-
CAISQDLRILNTGELFF
TGTGCCATCAGCCAAGATCTCCGTATATTGAACACCGGGGAGCTGTTTTTT
>13|-|TRBV6-5|TRBJ1-1|-
CASNINKNTEAFF
TGTGCCAGCAATATAAACAAGAACACTGAAGCTTTCTTT
>20|TRBD1|TRBV28|TRBJ2-6|-
CASSGSHRDRGQSGANVLTF
TGTGCCAGCAGTGGGTCCCACCGGGACAGGGGGCAATCTGGGGCCAACGTCCTGACTTTC
>15|TRBD1|TRBV6-6|TRBJ1-4|-
CASSNRDRGLEKLFF
TGTGCCAGCAGTAACCGGGACAGGGGCCTTGAAAAACTGTTTTTT
>13|TRBD2|TRBV11-2|TRBJ2-5|-
CASSFAMGGAQYF
TGTGCCAGCAGCTTCGCTATGGGGGGGGCCCAGTACTTC